This passage covers 29 T cell receptor beta chains from one sample sequenced in a study of blood T cell repertoires in COVID-19. Data came from immunoSEQ multiplex PCR; TCRdb stores just in-frame clones and leaves some out. This sample has 120,000 or so clones, with 88% found just once. Material: peripheral blood. These receptors were obtained from a woman in her forties or fifties with acute or convalescent COVID-19.

The J gene is TRBJ1-5, the V gene TRBV7-2; D possibly corresponds to TRBD1 (5 bases). Trimming shortened V by 2 bases and J by 6 bases, and 14 bases separated the two germline ends. Germline V lookup: CDR1 SGHTA, CDR2 FQGNSA. The CDR3 is made up of 15 amino acids. The CDR3 reads CASSLSRVLTQPQHF. The CDR3 nucleotides are TGTGCCAGCAGCTTATCCAGGGTTCTTACTCAGCCCCAGCATTTT.

The chain carries TRBV18 and TRBJ1-2; TRBD1 agrees at 9 bases. This CDR3 comprises 16 residues. Germline V gives CDR1 KGHSH, CDR2 LQKENI. V dropped 2 bases and J dropped 5; count of bases not matched to a gene: 9. The CDR3 spells CASSPIGQGLQYGYTF. The CDR3 DNA follows: TGTGCCAGCTCACCAATCGGACAGGGGCTGCAATATGGCTACACCTTC.

The chain recombines TRBV7-9 with TRBJ2-5, with 10 positions matching TRBD2. Looked up from germline, CDR1 is SEHNR and CDR2 is FQNEAQ (reference sequence). The CDR3 is 16 residues long. Trimming removed 3 bases from V and 4 bases from J; junction bases left unmatched: 8. The CDR3, as DNA: TGTGCCAGCAGCTTGGTGAGCGGGAGGGCCGGAGAGACCCAGTACTTC. This translates into CASSLVSGRAGETQYF.

J is TRBJ1-5 and V is TRBV28; 8 nucleotides agree with TRBD1. Germline CDR1 MDHEN, CDR2 SYDVKM. This CDR3 comprises 14 residues. V shed 6 bases, J shed 4 bases, and the junction held 5 bases outside the gene matches. As DNA, the CDR3 is TGTGCCAGCAGGGACAGGGCAACAAATCAGCCCCAGCATTTT. It encodes CASRDRATNQPQHF.

The chain links TRBV5-1 to TRBJ1-4; possible D gene TRBD1, 6 bases. Looked up from germline, CDR1 is SGHRS and CDR2 is YFSETQ. This CDR3 contains 15 residues. V shed 0 bases and J shed 7 bases, with 13 bases lying between them. The CDR3 nucleotides are TGCGCCAGCAGCTTGGAGGGGGGGTATTTTGAAAAACTGTTTTTT. Protein sequence: CASSLEGGYFEKLFF.

V and J are TRBV7-9 and TRBJ2-5; D might be TRBD2 (6 bases). The CDR3 spans 14 residues. The germline V gene has CDR1 SEHNR and CDR2 FQNEAQ (reference sequence). V was cut by 0 bases and J by 3 bases, with 8 bases left in between. CDR3 sequence reads: CASSLAGGKETQYF. The CDR3 nucleotides read TGTGCCAGCAGCTTAGCGGGCGGGAAAGAGACCCAGTACTTC.

The genes are TRBV15 and TRBJ1-5, with D uncertain. The CDR3 runs 15 residues. Germline CDR1 reads LNHNV; CDR2 reads YYDKDF (reference sequence). V was trimmed by 1 base and J by 1 base, leaving 8 bases between them. The CDR3 spells CATSRVGKSNQPQHF. The CDR3 bases are TGTGCCACCAGCAGAGTCGGGAAGAGCAATCAGCCCCAGCATTTT.

Only one count was recorded for this clone. This chain links TRBV5-1 with TRBJ1-1; TRBD1 aligns across 7 bases. This CDR3 spans 13 amino acids. The J segment lost 4 bases and the V segment lost 0 bases, leaving 0 bases of the junction unmatched. The germline V gene encodes CDR1 SGHRS and CDR2 YFSETQ. The CDR3 reads CASSLGTGTEAFF. The DNA of the CDR3 is TGCGCCAGCAGCTTGGGGACAGGCACTGAAGCTTTCTTT. The whole variable domain, remainder taken from reference TRBV5-1 and TRBJ1-1, is KAGVTQTPRYLIKTRGQQVTLSCSPISGHRSVSWYQQTPGQGLQFLFEYFSETQRNKGNFPGRFSGRQFSNSRSEMNVSTLELGDSALYLCASSLGTGTEAFFGQGTRLTVV.

The V gene is TRBV7-6, the J gene TRBJ2-2, with 9 bases lining up with TRBD2. Germline trimming cut 2 bases from V and 4 bases from J; bases unmatched to any gene: 11. The CDR3 length is 18 residues. Germline V CDR1 and CDR2: SGHVS, FNYEAQ. The CDR3 here is CASSLLVSGSETTGELFF. Written as DNA, the CDR3 is TGTGCCAGCAGCTTATTGGTTAGCGGGAGCGAGACCACCGGGGAGCTGTTTTTT.

J is TRBJ2-7 and V is TRBV25-1; D perhaps matches TRBD2 (5 bases). In germline, CDR1 is MGHDK, CDR2 SYGVNS. The CDR3 is made up of 14 amino acids. Trimming removed 4 bases at V and 0 bases at J, with 10 bases between. The CDR3 DNA reads as TGTGCCAGCAGTGCGGACTGGGGCTCCTACGAGCAGTACTTC. Its translation is CASSADWGSYEQYF.

This clone was counted at least ten times. The chain employs TRBV5-6 and TRBJ2-1; 11 nucleotides agree with TRBD2. The CDR3 consists of 15 residues. J was trimmed by 7 bases and V by 0 bases; bases with no gene match: 3. The germline V gene encodes CDR1 SGHDT and CDR2 YYEEEE. In DNA, the CDR3 is TGTGCCAGCAGCTTGGGGCTAGCGGGAGGAAATGAGCAGTTCTTC. Translating it yields CASSLGLAGGNEQFF.

V is TRBV10-3 and J is TRBJ2-5, with a tentative D call TRBD2 (6 bases). The CDR3 spans 13 residues. Germline V CDR1 and CDR2: ENHRY, SYGVKD. V was clipped by 6 bases and J by 2 bases, with 10 bases between them. This CDR3 reads CAISAGGQETQYF. The CDR3 DNA reads as TGTGCCATCAGCGCCGGGGGACAAGAGACCCAGTACTTC.

On this clone itself: The junction shows a germline mismatch at one end, possibly a read error. This chain uses TRBV18 with TRBJ1-5; D uncertain. This CDR3 is built from 16 residues. Germline V gene lookup returns CDR1 KGHSH and CDR2 LQKENI. The CDR3 here is CASSPPGAGQVWPQHF. CDR3 nucleotide sequence: TGTGCCAGCTCCCCACCGGGCGCCGGCCAAGTCTGGCCCCAGCATTTT.

This clone came up a few times. This chain joins TRBV5-1 and TRBJ1-6; D may be TRBD1 (6 bases). V was clipped by 7 bases and J by 9 bases, with 14 bases between them. The CDR3 runs to 13 residues. The germline V gene encodes CDR1 SGHRS and CDR2 YFSETQ. The CDR3 DNA reads as TGCGCCAGCGGGGACACTCAGAGTTCACCCCTCCACTTT. It codes for CASGDTQSSPLHF.

Here the CDR3 reads CASSLSGTGIYEQYF. Written as DNA, the CDR3 is TGTGCCAGCAGTTTAAGTGGGACAGGGATCTACGAGCAGTACTTC. The chain joins TRBV27 to TRBJ2-7; 9 bases fit TRBD1. CDR1 and CDR2 from the germline V gene are MNHEY and SMNVEV (reference sequence). CDR3 length: 15 residues. V shed 2 bases, J shed 3 bases, and the junction held 5 bases outside the gene matches.

The chain has TRBV5-1 and TRBJ2-1; 9 bases agree with TRBD1. CDR1 and CDR2 (germline): SGHRS, YFSETQ. The V gene end was trimmed by 4 bases and the J gene end by 7 bases; junction bases not matched to a gene: 9. The CDR3 length is 15 residues. CDR3 sequence: CASSEALGTGNEQFF. CDR3 DNA sequence: TGCGCCAGCAGCGAAGCTCTAGGGACAGGGAATGAGCAGTTCTTC.

This clone was seen once. The rearrangement uses TRBV18 and TRBJ1-3; weak D call: TRBD1 (6 bases). CDR3 length: 16 amino acids. The V and J ends lost 2 bases and 3 bases respectively, with 14 bases between them. CDR1 and CDR2 from the germline V gene are KGHSH and LQKENI. DNA for the CDR3: TGTGCCAGCTCACCAGGGACACCTCTAAGTGGAAACACCATATATTTT. It is translated as CASSPGTPLSGNTIYF. Full variable domain (outside the CDR3, taken from reference TRBV18 and TRBJ1-3): NAGVMQNPRHLVRRRGQEARLRCSPMKGHSHVYWYRQLPEEGLKFMVYLQKENIIDESGMPKERFSAEFPKEGPSILRIQQVVRGDSAAYFCASSPGTPLSGNTIYFGEGSWLTVV.

The genes are TRBV6-5 and TRBJ1-1; a possible D gene is TRBD1 (5 bases). Between the trimmed V and J ends, which lost 7 bases and 5 bases, there was a span of 14 bases. This CDR3 is built from 13 residues. The germline gives CDR1 MNHEY, CDR2 SVGAGI. The CDR3 region has the DNA TGTGCCAGCACCCGGGGGGGGAGGACTGAAGCTTTCTTT. Encoded protein: CASTRGGRTEAFF.

The CDR3 bases are TGTGCCACCAGCTTAATAGCGGGAGAGGGGGCCCACGAGCAGTACTTC. Its translation: CATSLIAGEGAHEQYF. The chain recombines TRBV15 with TRBJ2-7; 9 bases are shared with TRBD2. CDR1 and CDR2 (germline): LNHNV, YYDKDF (reference sequence). J lost 5 bases, V lost 5 bases, and 13 bases had no gene match. This CDR3 is 16 amino acids long.

The rearrangement uses TRBV4-2 and TRBJ2-1; 11 nucleotides align to TRBD2. Germline V gene lookup returns CDR1 LGHNA and CDR2 YNFKEQ. The CDR3 is made up of 18 amino acids. The ends lost 0 bases at V and 5 bases at J; junction bases unmatched: 9. The CDR3 DNA is TGTGCCAGCAGCCAAGAACGTCTCGGGACTAGCGGCGACAATGAGCAGTTCTTC. Its protein product is CASSQERLGTSGDNEQFF.

This rearrangement joins TRBV3-1 (or the pseudogene TRBV3-2) to TRBJ1-4, with D unclear. The CDR3 covers 14 residues. Germline loops: CDR1 LGHDT, CDR2 YNNKEL (reference sequence). The V and J ends lost 0 bases and 8 bases respectively, with 10 bases between them. Here the CDR3 DNA reads TGTGCCAGCAGCCAAGATAACGGGTGGGAAAAACTGTTTTTT. Its protein is CASSQDNGWEKLFF.

V gene TRBV10-3 combines with J gene TRBJ2-7, with TRBD2 matching 10 bases. The CDR3 extends over 14 amino acids. The trim removed 7 bases at V and 6 bases at J, leaving 9 bases unmatched. Germline V gene lookup returns CDR1 ENHRY and CDR2 SYGVKD. The CDR3 loop is CAITNGLAGAEQYF. The CDR3, as DNA: TGTGCCATCACGAATGGGCTAGCGGGAGCCGAGCAGTACTTC.

This chain joins TRBV3-1 (or the pseudogene TRBV3-2) and TRBJ2-1; possibly TRBD1 for D (5 bases). CDR3 length: 16 amino acids. Trimming left V 5 bases short and J 4 bases short, with 18 bases between. In germline, CDR1 is LGHDT, CDR2 YNNKEL (reference sequence). CDR3 sequence (DNA): TGTGCCAGCAGCTACTTGACAGAGTCTTCTTACAATGAGCAGTTCTTC. This encodes CASSYLTESSYNEQFF.

The chain uses TRBV7-9 and TRBJ1-5; D gene ambiguous. The ends were cut back, 5 bases at V and 7 bases at J, with 12 bases in the middle. Germline assignment: CDR1 SEHNR and CDR2 FQNEAQ (reference sequence). The CDR3 covers 13 residues. CDR3 sequence (DNA): TGTGCCAGCAGCCTGCAGCCGGGGCAGCCCCAGCATTTT. Protein: CASSLQPGQPQHF.

This clone showed up just once. In nucleotides, the CDR3 is TGCGCCAGCACCGTGGGGGGACCAAACTATGGCTACACCTTC. This translates into CASTVGGPNYGYTF. The V call is TRBV5-1, the J call TRBJ1-2; TRBD1 is a possible D gene (5 bases). V shed 6 bases and J shed 2 bases, with 14 bases lying between them. CDR1 and CDR2 from the germline V gene are SGHRS and YFSETQ. The CDR3 consists of 14 residues. The whole variable domain, filled in from reference TRBV5-1 and TRBJ1-2, reads KAGVTQTPRYLIKTRGQQVTLSCSPISGHRSVSWYQQTPGQGLQFLFEYFSETQRNKGNFPGRFSGRQFSNSRSEMNVSTLELGDSALYLCASTVGGPNYGYTFGSGTRLTVV.

This clone has only one observation. This chain uses TRBV18 with TRBJ2-5; 12 bases map to TRBD2. This CDR3 has 16 residues. Looked up from germline, CDR1 is KGHSH and CDR2 is LQKENI. V shed 4 bases and J 2 bases; nucleotides not matched to a gene: 5. The CDR3: CASSRLAGGPQETQYF. Written as DNA, the CDR3 is TGTGCCAGCTCACGCCTAGCGGGAGGGCCTCAAGAGACCCAGTACTTC.

This chain links TRBV7-9 with TRBJ2-4, with TRBD1 as a possible D gene (5 bases). Trimming removed 1 base from V and 0 bases from J, with 10 bases in between. Germline values: CDR1 SEHNR, CDR2 FQNEAQ (reference sequence). The CDR3 is 16 residues long. The CDR3 sequence is CASSLEVDRAKNIQYF. In DNA form, the CDR3 reads TGTGCCAGCAGCTTAGAGGTTGACAGAGCCAAAAACATTCAGTACTTC.

The gene calls are TRBV19 and TRBJ2-7; TRBD2 matches 7 bases. Germline lookup yields CDR1 LNHDA and CDR2 SQIVND (reference sequence). The CDR3 totals 15 residues. V lost 6 bases, J lost 1 base, and 9 bases stayed unmatched. In DNA, the CDR3 is TGTGCCAGTAGCCCTTCGGGAGGAGGGTCCTACGAGCAGTACTTC. As protein: CASSPSGGGSYEQYF.

This chain joins TRBV21-1 and TRBJ1-5; the table names TRBD1, a call not compared with the DNA. TRBV21-1 represents a pseudogene. The CDR3 runs 15 residues. The CDR3 DNA is TGTGCCAGCAGCAAAGAGGGGGTCCGGAATCAGCCCCAGCATTTT. It yields the protein CASSKEGVRNQPQHF.